This T cell receptor beta chain was identified in a study of OX40 agonist ivuxolimab in advanced cancers. Study information: Dose-escalation patients had hepatocellular carcinoma, melanoma, renal cell or head and neck cancer. With a range of roughly 20 to 79, age averaged approximately 64 years, and about 80% were male.

For this clone: What it binds is not known.

Study-wide results and caveats: No determination was made of the antigen specificity of the expanded peripheral T cells. Among the lowest levels of clonal expansion were found in partial responders at 0.1-3.0 mg/kg.

TCRdb's copy holds only in-frame clones and misses some; the assay was immunoSEQ multiplex PCR. This sample yields tens of thousands of clones, of which just under 80% are seen a single time; over 10% belongs to the top ten. The clonotype originates from an adult with an advanced solid tumor such as melanoma, head and neck, liver or kidney cancer. The source was CD4+ or CD8+ T cells sorted from blood, collected in a trial of the OX40 agonist ivuxolimab.

The CDR3 loop is CAIGTGGADTQYF. CDR3 in DNA: TGTGCCATCGGGACAGGGGGCGCAGATACGCAGTATTTT. This chain connects TRBV19 to TRBJ2-3; 12 bases fit TRBD1. Germline CDR1 is LNHDA and CDR2 is SQIVND (reference sequence). This CDR3 has 13 residues. Trimming took 10 bases from V and 4 from J; bases not matched to a gene: 3.